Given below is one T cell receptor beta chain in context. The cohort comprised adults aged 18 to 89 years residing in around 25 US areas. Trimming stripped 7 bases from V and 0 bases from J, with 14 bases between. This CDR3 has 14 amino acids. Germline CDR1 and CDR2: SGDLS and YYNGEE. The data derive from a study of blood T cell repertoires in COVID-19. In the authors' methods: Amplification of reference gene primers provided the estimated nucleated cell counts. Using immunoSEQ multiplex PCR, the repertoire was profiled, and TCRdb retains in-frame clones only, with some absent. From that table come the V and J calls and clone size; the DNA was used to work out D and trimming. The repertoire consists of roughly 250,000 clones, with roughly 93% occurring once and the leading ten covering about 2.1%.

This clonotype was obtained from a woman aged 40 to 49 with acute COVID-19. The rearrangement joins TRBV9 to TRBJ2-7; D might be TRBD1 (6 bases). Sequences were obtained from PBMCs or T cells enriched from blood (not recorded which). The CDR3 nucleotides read TGTGCCAGCTCCAGGGGTGGTGACTCCTACGAGCAGTACTTC. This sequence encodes CASSRGGDSYEQYF.